The sequence of this TCR beta chain was determined in a study of shared clonotypes between healthy human individuals. Profiling relied on immunoSEQ multiplex PCR, and the TCRdb table lists in-frame clones only, not all of them. Among some 500,000 clones listed, approximately 80% were seen once. Germline loops: CDR1 SGHTA, CDR2 FQGNSA. The CDR3 is 14 residues long. The ends were cut back, 0 bases at V and 7 bases at J, with 12 bases in the middle. The V and J genes are TRBV7-2 and TRBJ2-5; D might be TRBD1 (6 bases). The sequenced material came from PBMCs. This TCR was recovered from a woman in her forties in good health. Some clones in this sample may be carry-over from other donors' samples. The CDR3 is CASSLAVGAGTQYF. CDR3 coding DNA: TGTGCCAGCAGCTTAGCGGTGGGGGCTGGGACCCAGTACTTC.